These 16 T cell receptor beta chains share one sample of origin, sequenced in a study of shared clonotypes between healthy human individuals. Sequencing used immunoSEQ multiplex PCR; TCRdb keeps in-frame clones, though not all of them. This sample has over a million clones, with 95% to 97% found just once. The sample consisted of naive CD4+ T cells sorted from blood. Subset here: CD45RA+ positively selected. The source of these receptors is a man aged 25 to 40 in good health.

The CDR3: CASSPTGVNTGELFF. For the CDR3, the DNA is TGTGCCAGCAGCCCAACAGGGGTCAACACCGGGGAGCTGTTTTTT. The chain has TRBV5-6 and TRBJ2-2; TRBD1 agrees at 7 bases. J was trimmed by 2 bases and V by 4 bases; bases with no gene match: 5. CDR1 is SGHDT, CDR2 YYEEEE, per germline. The CDR3 runs 15 residues.

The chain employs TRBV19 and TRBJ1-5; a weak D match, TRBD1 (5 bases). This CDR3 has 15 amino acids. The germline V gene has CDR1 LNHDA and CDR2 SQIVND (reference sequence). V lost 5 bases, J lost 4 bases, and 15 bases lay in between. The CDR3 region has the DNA TGTGCCAGTAGTTATCTGGGGGAGGGTAATCAGCCCCAGCATTTT. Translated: CASSYLGEGNQPQHF.

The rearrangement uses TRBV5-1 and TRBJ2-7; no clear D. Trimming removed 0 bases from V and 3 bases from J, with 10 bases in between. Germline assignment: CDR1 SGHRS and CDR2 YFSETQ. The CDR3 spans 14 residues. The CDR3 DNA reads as TGCGCCAGCAGCTTGGGTCAGGAGAGCTACGAGCAGTACTTC. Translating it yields CASSLGQESYEQYF.

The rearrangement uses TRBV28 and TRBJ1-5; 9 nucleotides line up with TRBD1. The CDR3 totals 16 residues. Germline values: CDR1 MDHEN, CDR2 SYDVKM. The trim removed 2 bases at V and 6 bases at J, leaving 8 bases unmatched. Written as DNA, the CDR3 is TGTGCCAGCAGTTTAGCCGGGGGGACAGGGCTTCAGCCCCAGCATTTT. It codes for CASSLAGGTGLQPQHF. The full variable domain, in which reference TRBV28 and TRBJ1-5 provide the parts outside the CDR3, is DVKVTQSSRYLVKRTGEKVFLECVQDMDHENMFWYRQDPGLGLRLIYFSYDVKMKEKGDIPEGYSVSREKKERFSLILESASTNQTSMYLCASSLAGGTGLQPQHFGDGTRLSIL.

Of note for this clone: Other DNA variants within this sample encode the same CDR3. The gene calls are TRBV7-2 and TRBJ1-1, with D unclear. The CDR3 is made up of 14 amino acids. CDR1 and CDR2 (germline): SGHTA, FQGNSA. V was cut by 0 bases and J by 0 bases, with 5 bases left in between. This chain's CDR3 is CASSLALMNTEAFF. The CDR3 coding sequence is TGTGCCAGCAGCTTAGCCCTGATGAACACTGAAGCTTTCTTT.

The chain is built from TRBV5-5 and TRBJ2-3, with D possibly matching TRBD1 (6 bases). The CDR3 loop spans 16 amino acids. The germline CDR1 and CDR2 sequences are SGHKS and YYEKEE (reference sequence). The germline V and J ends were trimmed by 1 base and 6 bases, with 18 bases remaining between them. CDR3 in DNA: TGTGCCAGCAGCTTGAAGGGCAGCGGAGGACAGGATACGCAGTATTTT. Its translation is CASSLKGSGGQDTQYF.

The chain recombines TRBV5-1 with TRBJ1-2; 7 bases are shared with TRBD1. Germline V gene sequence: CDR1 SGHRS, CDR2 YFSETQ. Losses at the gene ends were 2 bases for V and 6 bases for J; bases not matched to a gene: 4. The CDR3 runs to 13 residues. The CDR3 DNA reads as TGCGCCAGCAGCTTCGGGACAGACAATGGCTACACCTTC. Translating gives CASSFGTDNGYTF. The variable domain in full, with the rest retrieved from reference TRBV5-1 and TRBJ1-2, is KAGVTQTPRYLIKTRGQQVTLSCSPISGHRSVSWYQQTPGQGLQFLFEYFSETQRNKGNFPGRFSGRQFSNSRSEMNVSTLELGDSALYLCASSFGTDNGYTFGSGTRLTVV.

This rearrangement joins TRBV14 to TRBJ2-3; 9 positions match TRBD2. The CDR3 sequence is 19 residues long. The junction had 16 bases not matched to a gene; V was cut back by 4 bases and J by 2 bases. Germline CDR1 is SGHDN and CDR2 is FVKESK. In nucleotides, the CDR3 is TGTGCCAGCAGCCGGTTTGCGCTGAGGCTAGCGGGGTACACAGATACGCAGTATTTT. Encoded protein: CASSRFALRLAGYTDTQYF.

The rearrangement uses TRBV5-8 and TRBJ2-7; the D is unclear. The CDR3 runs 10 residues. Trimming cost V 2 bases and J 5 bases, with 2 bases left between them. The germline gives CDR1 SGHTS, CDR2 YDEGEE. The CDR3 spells CASSFNEQYF. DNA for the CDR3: TGTGCCAGCAGCTTCAACGAGCAGTACTTC.

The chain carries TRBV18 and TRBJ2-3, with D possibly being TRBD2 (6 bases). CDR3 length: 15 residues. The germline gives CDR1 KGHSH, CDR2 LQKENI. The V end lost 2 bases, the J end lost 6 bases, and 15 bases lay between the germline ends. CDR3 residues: CASSPAARRADTQYF. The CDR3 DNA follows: TGTGCCAGCTCACCAGCGGCTAGGAGGGCGGATACGCAGTATTTT.

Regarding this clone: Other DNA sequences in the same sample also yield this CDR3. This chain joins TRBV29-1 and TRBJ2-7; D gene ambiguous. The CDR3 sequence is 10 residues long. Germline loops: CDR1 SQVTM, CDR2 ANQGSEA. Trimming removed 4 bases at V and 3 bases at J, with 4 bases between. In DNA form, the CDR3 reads TGCAGCGTTGTTTTCTACGAGCAGTACTTC. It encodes CSVVFYEQYF.

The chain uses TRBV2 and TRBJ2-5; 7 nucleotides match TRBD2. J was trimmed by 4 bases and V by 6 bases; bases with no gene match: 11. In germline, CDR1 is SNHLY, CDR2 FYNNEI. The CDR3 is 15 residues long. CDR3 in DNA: TGTGCCAGCAGAGCCCTTAGCGGGTTTGGAGAGACCCAGTACTTC. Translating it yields CASRALSGFGETQYF.

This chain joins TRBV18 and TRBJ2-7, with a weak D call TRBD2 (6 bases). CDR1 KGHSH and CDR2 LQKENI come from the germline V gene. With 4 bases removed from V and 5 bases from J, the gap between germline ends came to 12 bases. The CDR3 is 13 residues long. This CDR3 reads CASSRRRDDEQYF. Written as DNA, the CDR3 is TGTGCCAGCTCACGGCGGCGGGACGACGAGCAGTACTTC.

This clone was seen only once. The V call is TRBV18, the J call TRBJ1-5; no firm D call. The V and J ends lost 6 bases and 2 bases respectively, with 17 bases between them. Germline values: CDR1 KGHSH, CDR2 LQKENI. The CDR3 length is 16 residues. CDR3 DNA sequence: TGTGCCAGCTCGTTTGCGGGAGGAATGGGCAATCAGCCCCAGCATTTT. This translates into CASSFAGGMGNQPQHF.

The CDR3 DNA follows: TGTGCCAGCGTCCCTTCGCGGGGGTACACCGGGGAGCTGTTTTTT. Amino acid sequence: CASVPSRGYTGELFF. V gene TRBV6-6 combines with J gene TRBJ2-2; 7 bases are shared with TRBD2. Losses at the gene ends were 8 bases for V and 3 bases for J; bases not matched to a gene: 9. The length of the CDR3 is 15 residues. Germline loops: CDR1 MNHNY, CDR2 SVGAGI (reference sequence).

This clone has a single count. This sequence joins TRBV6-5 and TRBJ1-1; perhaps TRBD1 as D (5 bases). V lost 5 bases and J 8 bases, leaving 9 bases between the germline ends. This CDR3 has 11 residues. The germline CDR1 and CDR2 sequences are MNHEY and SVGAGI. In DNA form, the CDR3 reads TGTGCCAGCAGTGAGCGGGGCGAAGCTTTCTTT. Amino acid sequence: CASSERGEAFF.